These 8 T cell receptor beta chains share one sample of origin, sequenced in a study of blood T cell repertoires in COVID-19. TCRdb's table, derived via immunoSEQ multiplex PCR, lists solely in-frame clones and lacks some. The profile covers some 99,000 clones, with about 87% appearing a single time and 5.5% to 8.5% taken by the ten largest. Sequencing was carried out using peripheral blood. These receptors originate from a woman in her fifties or sixties with acute or convalescent COVID-19.

The chain joins TRBV19 to TRBJ2-1; 10 positions agree with TRBD2. V lost 1 base to trimming and J lost 7 bases; unmatched junction nucleotides: 10. This CDR3 region has 17 residues. From germline, CDR1 is LNHDA and CDR2 SQIVND (reference sequence). For the CDR3, the DNA is TGTGCCAGTAGTATAGCAGCGGGGGGGACCTCGGGGAATGAGCAGTTCTTC. Protein: CASSIAAGGTSGNEQFF.

Written as DNA, the CDR3 is TGTGCCAGCATCTCGAGAGGGTTGGAGTCACCCCTCCACTTT. Protein: CASISRGLESPLHF. V and J are TRBV6-5 and TRBJ1-6; D is ambiguous. The CDR3 is 14 amino acids. CDR1 MNHEY and CDR2 SVGAGI come from the germline V gene. V lost 7 bases, J lost 10 bases, and 17 bases lay in between.

The chain employs TRBV9 and TRBJ2-3; 11 nucleotides match TRBD2. After removal of 5 bases from V and 4 bases from J, the junction contained 6 bases not matched to a gene. The germline gives CDR1 SGDLS, CDR2 YYNGEE. The CDR3 length is 15 residues. CDR3 region: CASSSGGAAADTQYF. CDR3 DNA: TGTGCCAGCAGTAGCGGGGGGGCCGCAGCAGATACGCAGTATTTT.

The chain couples TRBV6-5 to TRBJ2-1; 7 nucleotides agree with TRBD1. This CDR3 spans 14 amino acids. Germline V CDR1 and CDR2: MNHEY, SVGAGI. V was clipped by 7 bases and J by 5 bases; unmatched bases: 8. The CDR3 spells CASTNRGGHNEQFF. The CDR3 DNA sequence: TGTGCCAGCACCAACAGGGGCGGCCACAATGAGCAGTTCTTC.

The rearrangement links TRBV6-5 to TRBJ2-5; 10 nucleotides match TRBD2. Germline CDR1 MNHEY, CDR2 SVGAGI. The CDR3 is 14 residues long. The V segment lost 6 bases and the J segment 5 bases; nucleotides outside the gene matches: 6. The DNA of the CDR3 is TGTGCCAGCAGGGCAGCGGGGGGGGCGGAGACCCAGTACTTC. Amino acid sequence: CASRAAGGAETQYF.

The chain carries TRBV5-1 and TRBJ1-2; D might be TRBD1 (5 bases). The germline V and J ends were trimmed by 4 bases and 4 bases, with 11 bases remaining between them. This CDR3 is 13 amino acids long. From germline, CDR1 is SGHRS and CDR2 YFSETQ. Here the CDR3 DNA reads TGCGCCAGCAGCCCTTTGGGGGGCTATGGCTACACCTTC. Its protein is CASSPLGGYGYTF.

This clone was seen a few times. The rearrangement joins TRBV27 to TRBJ2-3, with 7 nucleotides matching TRBD1. The CDR3 extends over 14 amino acids. The V gene's germline CDR1 is MNHEY and CDR2 SMNVEV (reference sequence). Trimming at V came to 5 bases and at J to 4 bases, leaving 6 bases not matched to a gene. The DNA of the CDR3 is TGTGCCAGCAGTCTACGACAGGGTTCAGATACGCAGTATTTT. This encodes CASSLRQGSDTQYF.

The chain has TRBV6-4 and TRBJ2-3; a weak D match, TRBD2 (7 bases). V was pared by 3 bases and J by 4 bases, with 17 bases between. This CDR3 contains 16 residues. Per germline, CDR1 MRHNA and CDR2 SNTAGT. CDR3: CASSEGWGGGPDTQYF. CDR3 nucleotides: TGTGCCAGCAGTGAAGGATGGGGAGGGGGTCCAGATACGCAGTATTTT.